The T cell receptor beta chain under discussion was sequenced for a study of T cell changes during pregnancy in multiple sclerosis. Germline CDR1 and CDR2: MNHEY and SVGAGI. This CDR3 comprises 15 residues. V was cut by 6 bases and J by 0 bases, with 12 bases left in between. Sequenced by immunoSEQ multiplex PCR; TCRdb stores in-frame clones only, minus some. The data contain more than 40,000 clones, around 94% of them singletons. Source: CD4+ T cells from peripheral blood mononuclear cells, taken in the second trimester of pregnancy. This sequence originates from a female donor with multiple sclerosis, enrolled in a pregnancy study. This rearrangement joins TRBV6-5 to TRBJ2-4; D is possibly TRBD1 (6 bases). DNA for the CDR3: TGTGCCAGCAGCCGTTCAGGGGCAGCCAAAAACATTCAGTACTTC. As protein: CASSRSGAAKNIQYF.